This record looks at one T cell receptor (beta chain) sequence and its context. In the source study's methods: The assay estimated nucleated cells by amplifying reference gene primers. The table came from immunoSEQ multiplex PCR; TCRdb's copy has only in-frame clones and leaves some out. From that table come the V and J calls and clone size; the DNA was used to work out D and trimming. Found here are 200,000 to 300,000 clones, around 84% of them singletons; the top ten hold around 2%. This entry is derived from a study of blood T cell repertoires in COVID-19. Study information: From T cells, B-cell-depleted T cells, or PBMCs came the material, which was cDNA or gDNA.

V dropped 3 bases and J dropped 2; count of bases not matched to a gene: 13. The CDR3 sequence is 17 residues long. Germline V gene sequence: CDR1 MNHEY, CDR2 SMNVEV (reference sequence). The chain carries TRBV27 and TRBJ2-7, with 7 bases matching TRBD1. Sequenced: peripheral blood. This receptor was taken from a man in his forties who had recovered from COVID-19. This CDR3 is CASSFRREQGEPYEQYF. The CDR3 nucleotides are TGTGCCAGCAGTTTCCGTCGAGAGCAGGGGGAACCCTACGAGCAGTACTTC.